These 15 T cell receptor beta chains share one sample of origin, sequenced in a study of identical twins. TCRdb used MiXCR to reprocess the 5' RACE reads, holding one entry per CDR3 protein. This sample has 640,000 or so distinct CDR3 sequences, with 6% to 6.5% found just once. The sample was naive T cells sorted from blood. The origin of the receptors is a man between 18 and 29 years old in good health.

There are a few counts of this clonotype. V is TRBV7-2 and J is TRBJ2-5; perhaps TRBD2 as D (5 bases). Germline CDR1 reads SGHTA; CDR2 reads FQGNSA. The CDR3 sequence is 14 residues long. V was clipped by 4 bases and J by 7 bases, with 16 bases between them. The DNA for the CDR3 is TGTGCCAGCAGCTCCCTCCCGGAAGAGGGGACCCAGTACTTC. This sequence encodes CASSSLPEEGTQYF.

The chain uses TRBV29-1 and TRBJ2-5; 14 nucleotides agree with TRBD2. This CDR3 comprises 15 residues. Germline assignment: CDR1 SQVTM and CDR2 ANQGSEA. V was pared by 5 bases and J by 13 bases, with 15 bases of the junction left unmatched. CDR3 coding DNA: TGCAGCGTTCCACCAAGCGCCGGGACTAGCGGGAGCCCGTACTTC. Translated, it gives CSVPPSAGTSGSPYF. Based on the CDR3 plus reference TRBV29-1 and TRBJ2-5, the full variable domain is SAVISQKPSRDICQRGTSLTIQCQVDSQVTMMFWYRQQPGQSLTLIATANQGSEATYESGFVIDKFPISRPNLTFSTLTVSNMSPEDSSIYLCSVPPSAGTSGSPYFGPGTRLLVL.

In its sample, this clonotype was seen a few times. The chain carries TRBV5-6 and TRBJ1-4; no reliable D call. V was pared by 4 bases and J by 7 bases, with 23 bases between. Germline CDR1 SGHDT, CDR2 YYEEEE. The CDR3 runs to 17 residues. CDR3 nucleotides: TGTGCCAGCAGCCCGCAAGTTGAAAGAACCCGGGGTGAAAAACTGTTTTTT. Encoded protein: CASSPQVERTRGEKLFF.

The V call is TRBV12-3 or TRBV12-4, the J call TRBJ2-5; 11 bases are shared with TRBD2. The CDR3 loop spans 17 amino acids. The junction had 12 bases not matched to a gene; V was cut back by 6 bases and J by 3 bases. This CDR3 reads CASRLGLAGIAKETQYF. The DNA of the CDR3 is TGTGCCAGCAGGCTAGGACTAGCGGGTATAGCTAAAGAGACCCAGTACTTC.

The chain employs TRBV7-9 and TRBJ2-5; TRBD2 matches at 10 bases. Germline lookup yields CDR1 SEHNR and CDR2 FQNEAQ (reference sequence). V lost 1 base, J lost 4 bases, and 9 bases stayed unmatched. This CDR3 has 17 residues. The DNA of the CDR3 is TGTGCCAGCAGCTTAGGGGCTAGCGGGGGATGGAGAGAGACCCAGTACTTC. Translating gives CASSLGASGGWRETQYF.

This clonotype was counted between two and nine times. The J gene is TRBJ2-7, the V gene TRBV20-1, with 8 bases lining up with TRBD1. Germline values: CDR1 DFQATT, CDR2 SNEGSKA (reference sequence). The CDR3 spans 12 residues. CDR3 sequence reads: CSYTGTGYEQYF. The CDR3, as DNA: TGCAGCTACACCGGGACAGGATACGAGCAGTACTTC.

In its sample, this clonotype was seen many times. The gene calls are TRBV9 and TRBJ2-3; D assignment may be TRBD1 or TRBD2 (5 bases each). Germline V lookup: CDR1 SGDLS, CDR2 YYNGEE. Between the trimmed V and J ends, which lost 0 bases and 0 bases, there was a span of 11 bases. The CDR3 covers 16 residues. The CDR3 here is CASSVATWGSTDTQYF. Written as DNA, the CDR3 is TGTGCCAGCAGCGTAGCTACATGGGGGAGCACAGATACGCAGTATTTT. The full variable domain, with the rest looked up from reference TRBV9 and TRBJ2-3, is DSGVTQTPKHLITATGQRVTLRCSPRSGDLSVYWYQQSLDQGLQFLIQYYNGEERAKGNILERFSAQQFPDLHSELNLSSLELGDSALYFCASSVATWGSTDTQYFGPGTRLTVL.

Details on this clonotype: A single base separates this from a much larger clone, so it may be a read error. The V and J genes are TRBV20-1 and TRBJ2-5; 14 nucleotides align to TRBD2. Germline CDR1 DFQATT, CDR2 SNEGSKA (reference sequence). This CDR3 has 17 residues. CDR3 in DNA: TGCAGTGCTAGAGGACTAGCGGGAGGGCTCGGGGAAGAGGCCCAGTACTTC. Translating gives CSARGLAGGLGEEAQYF.

This clonotype was seen more than once but under ten times. V usage is TRBV27 and J usage is TRBJ1-1; a possible D gene is TRBD1 (6 bases). CDR1 is MNHEY, CDR2 SMNVEV, per germline (reference sequence). The CDR3 is 14 amino acids. V was cut by 5 bases and J by 4 bases, with 14 bases left in between. The CDR3 sequence is CASSPATGSTEAFF. The CDR3 nucleotides read TGTGCCAGCAGTCCTGCCACAGGGAGCACTGAAGCTTTCTTT.

This clonotype was seen many times. The chain uses TRBV12-3 or TRBV12-4 and TRBJ2-4; 7 nucleotides agree with TRBD1. J was trimmed by 0 bases and V by 7 bases; bases with no gene match: 9. The length of the CDR3 is 16 residues. Here the CDR3 reads CASTHRDSLAKNIQYF. The CDR3 coding sequence is TGTGCCAGCACCCATAGGGACAGTCTAGCCAAAAACATTCAGTACTTC.

This sequence joins TRBV12-3 or TRBV12-4 and TRBJ1-3; D might be TRBD1 (6 bases). V shed 8 bases and J shed 3 bases, with 20 bases lying between them. This CDR3 region has 16 residues. CDR3 coding DNA: TGTGCCAGCGCCCGGACAGCCTTAGTTCATGGAAACACCATATATTTT. Encoded protein: CASARTALVHGNTIYF.

This clonotype showed up many times. The chain links TRBV29-1 to TRBJ1-4, with D perhaps matching TRBD1 (6 bases). V was shortened by 4 bases and J by 7 bases, with 16 bases between the two germline ends. The CDR3 spans 14 residues. The germline CDR1 and CDR2 sequences are SQVTM and ANQGSEA. The CDR3 spells CSVGKGRGGEKLFF. The CDR3 DNA sequence: TGCAGCGTTGGGAAGGGCAGGGGAGGTGAAAAACTGTTTTTT.

This clonotype has ten or more counts. This chain uses TRBV7-2 with TRBJ2-7; 8 bases map to TRBD2. Germline V gene sequence: CDR1 SGHTA, CDR2 FQGNSA. The CDR3 spans 13 residues. With V trimmed by 5 bases and J by 8 bases, 8 bases remained unmatched. The DNA of the CDR3 is TGTGCCAGCAGCCAGGCCGGGAGGGATAAGCAGTACTTC. It codes for CASSQAGRDKQYF.

This clonotype was counted ten times or more. This chain joins TRBV7-2 and TRBJ2-5, with 7 bases aligning to TRBD2. V was clipped by 5 bases and J by 3 bases; unmatched bases: 6. Germline V gene data show CDR1 as SGHTA and CDR2 as FQGNSA. The CDR3 is made up of 14 amino acids. CDR3 loop: CASSVRAGEETQYF. The CDR3 nucleotides read TGTGCCAGCAGCGTCCGGGCGGGAGAAGAGACCCAGTACTTC. Supplemented by reference TRBV7-2 and TRBJ2-5, the full variable domain reads GAGVSQSPSNKVTEKGKDVELRCDPISGHTALYWYRQSLGQGLEFLIYFQGNSAPDKSGLPSDRFSAERTGGSVSTLTIQRTQQEDSAVYLCASSVRAGEETQYFGPGTRLLVL.

The sample holds a few counts of this clonotype. This chain links TRBV19 with TRBJ1-2; D is possibly TRBD1 (5 bases). Per the germline V gene, CDR1 is LNHDA and CDR2 is SQIVND (reference sequence). Trimming left V 5 bases short and J 8 bases short, with 18 bases between. There are 14 residues in the CDR3. The CDR3 sequence: CASSGTGGVQGYTF. CDR3 sequence (DNA): TGTGCCAGTAGTGGAACAGGTGGGGTCCAGGGCTACACCTTC.